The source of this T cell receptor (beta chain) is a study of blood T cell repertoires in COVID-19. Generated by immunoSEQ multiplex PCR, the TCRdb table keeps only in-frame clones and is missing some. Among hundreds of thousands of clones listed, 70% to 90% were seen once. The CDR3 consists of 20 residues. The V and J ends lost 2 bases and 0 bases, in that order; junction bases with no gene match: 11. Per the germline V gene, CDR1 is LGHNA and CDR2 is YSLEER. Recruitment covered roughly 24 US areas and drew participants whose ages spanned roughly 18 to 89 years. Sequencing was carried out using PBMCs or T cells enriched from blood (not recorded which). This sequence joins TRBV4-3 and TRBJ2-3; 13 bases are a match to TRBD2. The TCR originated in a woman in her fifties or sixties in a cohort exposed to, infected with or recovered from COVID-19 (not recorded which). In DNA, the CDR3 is TGCGCCAGCAGCCAAAGTACCGGGACTAGCGGGATAGCTAGCACAGATACGCAGTATTTT. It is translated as CASSQSTGTSGIASTDTQYF.